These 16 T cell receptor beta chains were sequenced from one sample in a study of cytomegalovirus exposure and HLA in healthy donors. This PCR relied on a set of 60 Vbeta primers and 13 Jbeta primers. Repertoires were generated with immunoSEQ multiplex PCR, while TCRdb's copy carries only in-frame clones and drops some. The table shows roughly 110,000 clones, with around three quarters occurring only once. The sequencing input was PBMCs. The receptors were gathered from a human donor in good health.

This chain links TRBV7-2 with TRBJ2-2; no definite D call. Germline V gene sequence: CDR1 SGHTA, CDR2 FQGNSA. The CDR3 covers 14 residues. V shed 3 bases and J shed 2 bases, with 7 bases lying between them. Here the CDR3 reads CASSFWQNTGELFF. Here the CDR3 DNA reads TGTGCCAGCAGCTTTTGGCAAAACACCGGGGAGCTGTTTTTT.

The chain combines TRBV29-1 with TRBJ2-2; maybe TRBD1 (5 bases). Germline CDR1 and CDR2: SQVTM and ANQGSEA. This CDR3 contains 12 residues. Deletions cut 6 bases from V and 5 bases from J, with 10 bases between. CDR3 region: CSVPRGTGELFF. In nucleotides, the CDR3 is TGCAGCGTCCCTAGGGGTACCGGGGAGCTGTTTTTT.

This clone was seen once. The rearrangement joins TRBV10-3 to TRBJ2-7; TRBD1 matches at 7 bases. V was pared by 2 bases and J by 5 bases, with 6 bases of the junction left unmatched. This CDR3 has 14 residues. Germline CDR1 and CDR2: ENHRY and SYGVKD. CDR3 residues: CAISERDSTHEQYF. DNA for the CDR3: TGTGCCATCAGTGAGCGGGACAGCACCCACGAGCAGTACTTC.

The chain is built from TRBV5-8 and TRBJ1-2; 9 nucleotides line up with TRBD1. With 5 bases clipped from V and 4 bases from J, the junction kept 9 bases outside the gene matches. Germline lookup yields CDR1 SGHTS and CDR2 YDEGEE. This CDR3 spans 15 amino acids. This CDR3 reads CASSFAGTGFYGYTF. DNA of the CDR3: TGTGCCAGCAGTTTTGCCGGGACAGGGTTCTATGGCTACACCTTC. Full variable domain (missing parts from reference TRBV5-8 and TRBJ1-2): EAGVTQSPTHLIKTRGQQATLRCSPISGHTSVYWYQQALGLGLQFLLWYDEGEERNRGNFPPRFSGRQFPNYSSELNVNALELEDSALYLCASSFAGTGFYGYTFGSGTRLTVV.

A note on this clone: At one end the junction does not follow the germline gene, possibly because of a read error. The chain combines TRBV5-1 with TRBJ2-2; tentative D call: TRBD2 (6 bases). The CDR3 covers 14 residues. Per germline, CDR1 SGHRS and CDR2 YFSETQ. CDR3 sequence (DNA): TGCGCCAGCAGCTTGGACAGGTCCCCCGGGGGGCTGTTTTTT. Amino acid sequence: CASSLDRSPGGLFF. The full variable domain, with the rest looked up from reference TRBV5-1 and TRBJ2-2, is KAGVTQTPRYLIKTRGQQVTLSCSPISGHRSVSWYQQTPGQGLQFLFEYFSETQRNKGNFPGRFSGRQFSNSRSEMNVSTLELGDSALYLCASSLDRSPGGLFFGEGSRLTVL.

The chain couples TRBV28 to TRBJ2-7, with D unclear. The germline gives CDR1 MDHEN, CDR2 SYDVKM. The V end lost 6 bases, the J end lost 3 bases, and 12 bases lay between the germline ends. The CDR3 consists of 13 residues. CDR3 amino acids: CASRPTAGYEQYF. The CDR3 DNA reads TGTGCCAGCAGGCCTACCGCTGGCTACGAGCAGTACTTC.

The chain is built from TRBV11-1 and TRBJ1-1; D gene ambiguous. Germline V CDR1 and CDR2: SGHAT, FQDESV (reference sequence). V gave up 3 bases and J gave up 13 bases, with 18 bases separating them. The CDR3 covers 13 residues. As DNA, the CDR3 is TGTGCCAGCAGCTTCGACTTCCGCGAAGCTGGTTTCTTT. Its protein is CASSFDFREAGFF.

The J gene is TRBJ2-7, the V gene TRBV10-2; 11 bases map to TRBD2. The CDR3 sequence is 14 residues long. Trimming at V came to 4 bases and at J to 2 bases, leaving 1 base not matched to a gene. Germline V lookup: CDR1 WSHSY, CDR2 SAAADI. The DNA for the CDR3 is TGCGCCAGCAGTGGACTAGCGGGGCCCTACGAGCAGTACTTC. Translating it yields CASSGLAGPYEQYF.

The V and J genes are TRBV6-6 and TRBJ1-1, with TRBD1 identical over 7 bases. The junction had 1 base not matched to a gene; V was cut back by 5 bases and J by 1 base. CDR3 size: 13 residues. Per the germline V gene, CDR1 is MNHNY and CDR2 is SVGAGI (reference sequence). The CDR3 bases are TGTGCCAGCAGTCGACAGGGGAACACTGAAGCTTTCTTT. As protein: CASSRQGNTEAFF.

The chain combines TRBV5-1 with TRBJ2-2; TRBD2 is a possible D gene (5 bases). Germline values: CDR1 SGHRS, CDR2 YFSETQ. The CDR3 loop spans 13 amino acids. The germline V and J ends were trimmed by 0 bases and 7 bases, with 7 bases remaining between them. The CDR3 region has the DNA TGCGCCAGCAGCTTGGACGGGGACGGGGAGCTGTTTTTT. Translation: CASSLDGDGELFF.

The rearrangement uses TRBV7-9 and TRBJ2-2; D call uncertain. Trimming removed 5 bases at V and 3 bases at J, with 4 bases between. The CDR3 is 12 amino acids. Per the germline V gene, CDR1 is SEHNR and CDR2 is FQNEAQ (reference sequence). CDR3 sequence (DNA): TGTGCCAGCAGCCGAGACACCGGGGAGCTGTTTTTT. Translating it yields CASSRDTGELFF.

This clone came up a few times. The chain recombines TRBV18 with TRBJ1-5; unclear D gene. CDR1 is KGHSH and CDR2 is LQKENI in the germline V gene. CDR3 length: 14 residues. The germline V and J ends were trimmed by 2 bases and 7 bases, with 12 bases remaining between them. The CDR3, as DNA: TGTGCCAGCTCACCATCAGGTGAACGACAGCCCCAGCATTTT. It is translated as CASSPSGERQPQHF.

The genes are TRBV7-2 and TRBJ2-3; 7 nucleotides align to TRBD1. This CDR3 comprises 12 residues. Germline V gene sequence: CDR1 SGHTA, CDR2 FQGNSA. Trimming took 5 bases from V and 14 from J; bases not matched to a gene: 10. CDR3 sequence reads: CASSQRQGLLYF. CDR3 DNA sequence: TGTGCCAGCAGCCAGAGACAGGGTTTACTGTATTTT. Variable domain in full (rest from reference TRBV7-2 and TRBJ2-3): GAGVSQSPSNKVTEKGKDVELRCDPISGHTALYWYRQSLGQGLEFLIYFQGNSAPDKSGLPSDRFSAERTGGSVSTLTIQRTQQEDSAVYLCASSQRQGLLYFGPGTRLTVL.

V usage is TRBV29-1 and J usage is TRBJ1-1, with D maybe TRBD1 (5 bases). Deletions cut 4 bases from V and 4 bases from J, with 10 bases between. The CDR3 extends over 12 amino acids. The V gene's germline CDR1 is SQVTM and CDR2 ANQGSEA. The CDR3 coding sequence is TGCAGCGTTGTGAGGGGAGGCACTGAAGCTTTCTTT. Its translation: CSVVRGGTEAFF.

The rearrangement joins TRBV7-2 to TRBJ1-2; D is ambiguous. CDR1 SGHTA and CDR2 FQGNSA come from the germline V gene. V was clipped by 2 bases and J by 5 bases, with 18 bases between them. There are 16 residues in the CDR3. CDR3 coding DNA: TGTGCCAGCAGCTTATGGAGCGTGCGGGTAGAATATGGCTACACCTTC. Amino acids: CASSLWSVRVEYGYTF. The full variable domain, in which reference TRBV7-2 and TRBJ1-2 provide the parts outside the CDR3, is GAGVSQSPSNKVTEKGKDVELRCDPISGHTALYWYRQSLGQGLEFLIYFQGNSAPDKSGLPSDRFSAERTGGSVSTLTIQRTQQEDSAVYLCASSLWSVRVEYGYTFGSGTRLTVV.

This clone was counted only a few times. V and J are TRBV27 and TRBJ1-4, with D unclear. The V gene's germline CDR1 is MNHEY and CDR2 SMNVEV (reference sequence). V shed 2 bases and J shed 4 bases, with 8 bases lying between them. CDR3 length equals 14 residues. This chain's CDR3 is CASSLMADNEKLFF. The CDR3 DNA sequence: TGTGCCAGCAGTTTAATGGCAGATAATGAAAAACTGTTTTTT.